The sequence of this T cell receptor (beta chain) was determined in a study of T-cell reconstitution after alpha-beta-depleted transplantation in children. This clonotype has at least ten counts. The library targeted TCRbeta and was prepared with unique molecular identifiers. TCRdb reprocessed the PCR reads via MiXCR and lists one record per CDR3 protein. The table has about 350,000 distinct CDR3 sequences, 15% to 20% seen once; the top ten hold roughly 40%. From germline, CDR1 is SGDLS and CDR2 YYNGEE. V shed 3 bases, J shed 5 bases, and the junction held 10 bases outside the gene matches. This CDR3 is 17 amino acids long.

This clonotype was sampled from a male patient aged 2 to 10 who had a stem cell transplant for acute lymphoblastic leukemia, so the T cells may come from the graft donor. This specimen consisted of PBMCs, mostly from graft donor cells, obtained 360 days after TCRalphabeta/CD19-depleted stem cell transplant. This chain uses TRBV9 with TRBJ2-3; TRBD2 matches at 12 bases. The CDR3 reads CASSARLAGVFGDTQYF. In DNA form, the CDR3 reads TGTGCCAGCAGCGCAAGACTAGCGGGAGTATTTGGAGATACGCAGTATTTT. Based on the CDR3 plus reference TRBV9 and TRBJ2-3, the full variable domain is DSGVTQTPKHLITATGQRVTLRCSPRSGDLSVYWYQQSLDQGLQFLIQYYNGEERAKGNILERFSAQQFPDLHSELNLSSLELGDSALYFCASSARLAGVFGDTQYFGPGTRLTVL.